This T cell receptor beta chain was sequenced for a study of blood T cell repertoires in COVID-19. Looking at the study overall: COVID-19 samples from acute and convalescent phases originated in the United States, Italy and Spain. T cells, B-cell-depleted T cells, or PBMCs supplied cDNA or gDNA.

The V gene's germline CDR1 is WNHNN and CDR2 SYGVQD (reference sequence). V lost 9 bases to trimming and J lost 8 bases; unmatched junction nucleotides: 9. This CDR3 is 12 amino acids long. Assay: immunoSEQ multiplex PCR; the TCRdb copy retains only in-frame clones and omits some. The sample comprises about 54,000 clones, over 75% of which are singletons, and around 28% rests with the top ten. This chain links TRBV10-1 with TRBJ1-2; 7 bases align to TRBD1. Sequencing was performed on peripheral blood. The receptor comes from a human donor in a cohort sampled during active COVID-19. The CDR3 here is CASPSGGGGYTF. The CDR3 DNA reads TGCGCCAGTCCCTCAGGGGGAGGCGGCTACACCTTC.